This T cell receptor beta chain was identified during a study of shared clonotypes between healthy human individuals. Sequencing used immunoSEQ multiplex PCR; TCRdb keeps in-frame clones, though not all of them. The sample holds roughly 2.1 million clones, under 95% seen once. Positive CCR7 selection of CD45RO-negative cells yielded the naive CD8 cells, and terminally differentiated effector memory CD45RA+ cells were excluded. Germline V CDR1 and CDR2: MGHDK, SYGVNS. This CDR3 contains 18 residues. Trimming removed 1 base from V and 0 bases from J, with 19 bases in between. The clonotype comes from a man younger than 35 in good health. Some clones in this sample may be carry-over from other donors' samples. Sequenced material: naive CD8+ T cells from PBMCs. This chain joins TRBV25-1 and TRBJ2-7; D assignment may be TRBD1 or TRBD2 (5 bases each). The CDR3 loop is CASSEFSYGTVDSYEQYF. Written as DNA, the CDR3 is TGTGCCAGCAGTGAATTCTCCTACGGGACGGTTGACTCCTACGAGCAGTACTTC.